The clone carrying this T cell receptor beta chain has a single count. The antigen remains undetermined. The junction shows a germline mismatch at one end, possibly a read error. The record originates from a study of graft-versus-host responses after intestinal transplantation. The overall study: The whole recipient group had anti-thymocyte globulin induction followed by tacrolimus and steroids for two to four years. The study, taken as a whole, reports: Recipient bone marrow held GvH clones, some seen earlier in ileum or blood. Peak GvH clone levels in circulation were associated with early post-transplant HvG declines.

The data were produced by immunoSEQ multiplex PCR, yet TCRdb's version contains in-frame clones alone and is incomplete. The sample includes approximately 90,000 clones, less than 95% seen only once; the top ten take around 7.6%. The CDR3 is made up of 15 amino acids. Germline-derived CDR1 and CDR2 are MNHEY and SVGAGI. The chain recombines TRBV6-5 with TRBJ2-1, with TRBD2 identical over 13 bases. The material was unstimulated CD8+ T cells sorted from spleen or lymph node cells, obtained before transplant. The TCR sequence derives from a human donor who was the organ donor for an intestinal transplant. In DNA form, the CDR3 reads TGTGCCGGCAGTGGACTAGCGGGAGCTGACAATGAGCAGTTCTTC. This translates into CAGSGLAGADNEQFF.